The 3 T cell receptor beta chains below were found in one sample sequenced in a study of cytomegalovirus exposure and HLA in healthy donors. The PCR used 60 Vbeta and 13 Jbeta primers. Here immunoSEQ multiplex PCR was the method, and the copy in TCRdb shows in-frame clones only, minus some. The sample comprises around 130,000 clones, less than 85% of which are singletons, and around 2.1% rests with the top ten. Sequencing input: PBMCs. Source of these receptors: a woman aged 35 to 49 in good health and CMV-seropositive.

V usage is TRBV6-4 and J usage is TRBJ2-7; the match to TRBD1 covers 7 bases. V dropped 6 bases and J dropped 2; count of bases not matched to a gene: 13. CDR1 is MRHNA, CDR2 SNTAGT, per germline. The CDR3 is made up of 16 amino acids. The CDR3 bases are TGTGCCAGCAGGACAGGGATTAGGGGCGAGGCCTACGAGCAGTACTTC. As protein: CASRTGIRGEAYEQYF.

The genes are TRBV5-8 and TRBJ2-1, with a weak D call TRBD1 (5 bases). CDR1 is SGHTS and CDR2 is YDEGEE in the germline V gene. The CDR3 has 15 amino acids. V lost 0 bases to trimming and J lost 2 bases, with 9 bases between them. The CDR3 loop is CASSLARAAYNEQFF. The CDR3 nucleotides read TGTGCCAGCAGCTTGGCCAGGGCGGCCTACAATGAGCAGTTCTTC.

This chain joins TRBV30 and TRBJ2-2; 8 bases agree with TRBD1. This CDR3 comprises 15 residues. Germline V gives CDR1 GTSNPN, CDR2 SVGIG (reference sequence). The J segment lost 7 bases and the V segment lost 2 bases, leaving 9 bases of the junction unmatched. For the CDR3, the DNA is TGTGCCTGGAGTACCCGGACAGGGTGGGTCGGGGAGCTGTTTTTT. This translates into CAWSTRTGWVGELFF.